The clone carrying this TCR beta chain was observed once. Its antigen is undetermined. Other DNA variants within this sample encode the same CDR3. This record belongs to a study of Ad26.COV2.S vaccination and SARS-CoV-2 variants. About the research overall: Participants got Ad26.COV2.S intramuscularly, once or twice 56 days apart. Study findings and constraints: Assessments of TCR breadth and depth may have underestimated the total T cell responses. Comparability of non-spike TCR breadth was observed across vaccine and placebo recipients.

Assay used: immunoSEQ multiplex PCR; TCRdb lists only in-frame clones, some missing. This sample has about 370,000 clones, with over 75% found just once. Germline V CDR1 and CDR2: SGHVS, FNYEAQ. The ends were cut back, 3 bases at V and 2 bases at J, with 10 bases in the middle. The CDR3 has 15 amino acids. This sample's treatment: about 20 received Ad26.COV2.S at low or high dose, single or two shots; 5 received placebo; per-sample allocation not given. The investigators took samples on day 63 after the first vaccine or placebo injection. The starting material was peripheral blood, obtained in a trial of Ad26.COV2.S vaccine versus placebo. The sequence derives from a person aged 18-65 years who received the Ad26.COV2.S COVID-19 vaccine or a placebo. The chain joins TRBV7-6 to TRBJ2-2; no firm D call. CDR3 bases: TGTGCCAGCAGCTTCGGCGGCCCAAACACCGGGGAGCTGTTTTTT. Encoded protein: CASSFGGPNTGELFF.